The clone carrying this TCR beta chain was seen a few times. Antigen specificity is unknown. Expressed TCRB transcripts were sequenced after all isolated RNA was converted to cDNA. Measured with immunoSEQ multiplex PCR; TCRdb has only the in-frame clones, and not every one. The repertoire holds about 40,000 clones, roughly 49% seen once, with 0.72% in the top ten. The data belong to a study of beta chain features in type 1 diabetes. Broader study findings: Using cDNA template may skew counts toward highly expressing activated cells.

The CDR3 extends over 13 amino acids. V shed 0 bases and J shed 7 bases, with 10 bases lying between them. The germline gives CDR1 SGHKS, CDR2 YYEKEE (reference sequence). This TCR was recovered from a woman aged 18-29 years in good health. The chain is built from TRBV5-5 and TRBJ2-5; D is ambiguous. The sequenced material came from central memory CD4+ T cells from blood. The CDR3 DNA reads TGTGCCAGCAGCTTGGGAGGCGTAGGGACCCAGTACTTC. Its translation: CASSLGGVGTQYF.